This T cell receptor beta chain is from a study of immune cell composition in non-small cell lung cancer. The assay was immunoSEQ multiplex PCR, and TCRdb's table has in-frame clones only and misses some. Among about 4,800 clones listed, approximately 80% were seen once. Study-level points and caveats: Shared sequences between tumour-reactive and dominant in vivo clones were not proven. Lung adenocarcinomas had lower top 10 clone scores and clonality than squamous tumours. Clones >0.5% enriched in tumour were rarer in adenocarcinoma (around 35%) than squamous (approximately 80%).

From germline, CDR1 is LNHDA and CDR2 SQIVND (reference sequence). Trimming stripped 8 bases from V and 1 base from J, with 14 bases between. CDR3 length equals 14 residues. A remark on this clone: Antigen: not known.

The receptor was isolated from a human donor with non-small cell lung cancer. The V call is TRBV19, the J call TRBJ1-1; maybe TRBD1 (5 bases). The source material was lung tumor tissue. The CDR3 DNA sequence: TGTGCCAGTTCCCTACGGGGGGGGAACACTGAAGCTTTCTTT. Translated, it gives CASSLRGGNTEAFF.